The 22 T cell receptor beta chains listed next were all sequenced from one sample in a study of CD8 T cells in ankylosing spondylitis. TCRdb analysed the 5' RACE reads with MiXCR anew, one entry per CDR3 protein. This sample has some 71,000 distinct CDR3 sequences, with approximately 5% found just once. Sequencing used blood, either unsorted or a sorted T cell fraction (not recorded which). The receptors derive from a male donor with ankylosing spondylitis or in good health (not recorded which).

This clonotype was observed many times. CDR3 in DNA: TGCGCCAGCAGCCAATTCGATGGGACTGAAGCTTTCTTT. This codes for CASSQFDGTEAFF. The J gene is TRBJ1-1, the V gene TRBV4-3; the D is unclear. The germline CDR1 and CDR2 sequences are LGHNA and YSLEER. V dropped 2 bases and J dropped 5 bases, with 9 bases sitting between them. The CDR3 covers 13 residues.

This clonotype was recorded at least ten times. V gene TRBV10-3 combines with J gene TRBJ2-3; tentatively, D is TRBD1 (5 bases). Germline V gene data show CDR1 as ENHRY and CDR2 as SYGVKD. This CDR3 region has 12 residues. V was pared by 7 bases and J by 2 bases, with 7 bases between. CDR3 coding DNA: TGTGCCATCAAGGGGTCCACAGATACGCAGTATTTT. Protein sequence: CAIKGSTDTQYF.

This clonotype was counted many times. The genes are TRBV7-9 and TRBJ2-1, with 8 bases matching TRBD2. From germline, CDR1 is SEHNR and CDR2 FQNEAQ (reference sequence). Losses at the gene ends were 7 bases for V and 2 bases for J; bases not matched to a gene: 4. The CDR3 has 14 amino acids. CDR3 bases: TGTGCCAGCAACGGACTAGCAGCCTACAATGAGCAGTTCTTC. As protein: CASNGLAAYNEQFF. The variable domain in full, with the rest retrieved from reference TRBV7-9 and TRBJ2-1, is DTGVSQNPRHKITKRGQNVTFRCDPISEHNRLYWYRQTLGQGPEFLTYFQNEAQLEKSRLLSDRFSAERPKGSFSTLEIQRTEQGDSAMYLCASNGLAAYNEQFFGPGTRLTVL.

This clonotype occurred many times. The V call is TRBV20-1, the J call TRBJ1-5; 9 nucleotides line up with TRBD1. The CDR3 loop spans 12 amino acids. Germline CDR1 and CDR2: DFQATT and SNEGSKA (reference sequence). V trimming: 7 bases; J trimming: 4 bases; junction bases outside the gene matches: 2. The CDR3 region has the DNA TGCAGTGTAGGACAGGGGAATCAGCCCCAGCATTTT. It specifies CSVGQGNQPQHF.

This clonotype occurred many times. The CDR3 is CSARNRVNTEAFF. The CDR3 bases are TGCAGTGCTAGAAACAGGGTAAACACTGAAGCTTTCTTT. V is TRBV20-1 and J is TRBJ1-1; D is perhaps TRBD1 (6 bases). Germline V lookup: CDR1 DFQATT, CDR2 SNEGSKA (reference sequence). With 2 bases removed from V and 2 bases from J, the gap between germline ends came to 9 bases. The CDR3 runs 13 residues.

This clonotype showed up just a few times. This chain uses TRBV7-9 with TRBJ2-5; D gene ambiguous. Trimming left V 2 bases short and J 1 base short, with 8 bases between. CDR3 length equals 14 residues. In germline, CDR1 is SEHNR, CDR2 FQNEAQ (reference sequence). In nucleotides, the CDR3 is TGTGCCAGCAGCTTAATGTTCGGCCAAGAGACCCAGTACTTC. Translated, it gives CASSLMFGQETQYF.

This clonotype occurred many times. The J gene is TRBJ1-3, the V gene TRBV18, with 7 nucleotides matching TRBD1. The ends lost 3 bases at V and 5 bases at J; junction bases unmatched: 4. Germline lookup yields CDR1 KGHSH and CDR2 LQKENI. The CDR3 sequence is 14 residues long. The CDR3 is CASSPGQNRNTIYF. The CDR3 DNA reads as TGTGCCAGCTCACCGGGACAGAACAGAAACACCATATATTTT.

The rearrangement links TRBV18 to TRBJ1-1; a weak D match, TRBD1 (6 bases). V lost 3 bases, J lost 0 bases, and 11 bases lay in between. The germline CDR1 and CDR2 sequences are KGHSH and LQKENI. The CDR3 length is 15 residues. As DNA, the CDR3 is TGTGCCAGCTCACCGGGTGGACAGTTGAACACTGAAGCTTTCTTT. This codes for CASSPGGQLNTEAFF.

This clonotype was counted at least ten times. V and J are TRBV2 and TRBJ2-1, with D possibly being TRBD2 (6 bases). The ends were cut back, 1 base at V and 3 bases at J, with 13 bases in the middle. The germline V gene has CDR1 SNHLY and CDR2 FYNNEI. The CDR3 length is 16 residues. CDR3 nucleotide sequence: TGTGCCAGCAGTGAAGGTGAACTAGCCAACTACAATGAGCAGTTCTTC. It codes for CASSEGELANYNEQFF.

There are many counts of this clonotype. The gene calls are TRBV27 and TRBJ2-3, with TRBD2 matching 7 bases. The CDR3 is 15 residues long. J lost 6 bases, V lost 5 bases, and 11 bases had no gene match. The germline CDR1 and CDR2 sequences are MNHEY and SMNVEV (reference sequence). The CDR3 spells CASSPRPAGSDTQYF. CDR3 DNA sequence: TGTGCCAGCAGTCCTCGGCCAGCGGGGTCGGATACGCAGTATTTT.

The rearrangement uses TRBV7-2 and TRBJ2-7; D may correspond to TRBD1 or TRBD2 (5 bases each). The CDR3 is made up of 11 amino acids. V lost 6 bases and J lost 6, with 9 bases in between. Looked up from germline, CDR1 is SGHTA and CDR2 is FQGNSA. Here the CDR3 reads CASSRDGEQYF. DNA for the CDR3: TGTGCCAGCAGTCGGGACGGCGAGCAGTACTTC. The full variable domain, rest sourced from reference TRBV7-2 and TRBJ2-7, is GAGVSQSPSNKVTEKGKDVELRCDPISGHTALYWYRQSLGQGLEFLIYFQGNSAPDKSGLPSDRFSAERTGGSVSTLTIQRTQQEDSAVYLCASSRDGEQYFGPGTRLTVT.

This clonotype was seen ten or more times. The chain joins TRBV15 to TRBJ2-3; D gene uncertain. Trimming shortened V by 2 bases and J by 0 bases, and 9 bases separated the two germline ends. The CDR3 covers 15 residues. CDR1 LNHNV and CDR2 YYDKDF come from the germline V gene (reference sequence). CDR3 nucleotides: TGTGCCACCAGCAGACTAGACCCAAGCACAGATACGCAGTATTTT. It specifies CATSRLDPSTDTQYF. Together with reference TRBV15 and TRBJ2-3, the CDR3 gives the full variable domain: DAMVIQNPRYQVTQFGKPVTLSCSQTLNHNVMYWYQQKSSQAPKLLFHYYDKDFNNEADTPDNFQSRRPNTSFCFLDIRSPGLGDTAMYLCATSRLDPSTDTQYFGPGTRLTVL.

This chain joins TRBV7-9 and TRBJ2-7, with a weak D call TRBD1 (5 bases). CDR3 length: 14 amino acids. Looked up from germline, CDR1 is SEHNR and CDR2 is FQNEAQ (reference sequence). V dropped 6 bases and J dropped 0 bases, with 12 bases sitting between them. The CDR3: CASRLQEGSYEQYF. The CDR3 DNA follows: TGTGCCAGCAGATTACAGGAAGGCTCCTACGAGCAGTACTTC.

The V call is TRBV7-9, the J call TRBJ2-1; D remains unclear. Germline V lookup: CDR1 SEHNR, CDR2 FQNEAQ (reference sequence). The CDR3 extends over 13 amino acids. V was pared by 8 bases and J by 4 bases, with 12 bases between. CDR3 sequence (DNA): TGTGCCAGCGACGGGCACCGATACAATGAGCAGTTCTTC. It is translated as CASDGHRYNEQFF. The full variable domain, rest sourced from reference TRBV7-9 and TRBJ2-1, is DTGVSQNPRHKITKRGQNVTFRCDPISEHNRLYWYRQTLGQGPEFLTYFQNEAQLEKSRLLSDRFSAERPKGSFSTLEIQRTEQGDSAMYLCASDGHRYNEQFFGPGTRLTVL.

V is TRBV7-2 and J is TRBJ2-3; D gene uncertain. Germline lookup yields CDR1 SGHTA and CDR2 FQGNSA. The CDR3 sequence is 13 residues long. The germline V and J ends were trimmed by 2 bases and 4 bases, with 7 bases remaining between them. CDR3 region: CASSLQESDTQYF. The CDR3 DNA reads as TGTGCCAGCAGCTTACAGGAATCAGATACGCAGTATTTT.

V is TRBV12-5 and J is TRBJ2-1; no reliable D call. V was trimmed by 1 base and J by 6 bases, leaving 10 bases between them. Germline V gene lookup returns CDR1 LGHNT and CDR2 FRNRAP. The CDR3 length is 14 residues. The CDR3 DNA sequence: TGTGCTAGTGGTTTGGGTCCCCCGGGCAATGAGCAGTTCTTC. This codes for CASGLGPPGNEQFF. Filled out from reference TRBV12-5 and TRBJ2-1, the complete variable domain reads DARVTQTPRHKVTEMGQEVTMRCQPILGHNTVFWYRQTMMQGLELLAYFRNRAPLDDSGMPKDRFSAEMPDATLATLKIQPSEPRDSAVYFCASGLGPPGNEQFFGPGTRLTVL.

This clonotype was seen a handful of times. The chain combines TRBV7-9 with TRBJ2-7, with D perhaps matching TRBD1 (7 bases). V was cut by 5 bases and J by 5 bases, with 19 bases left in between. The CDR3 contains 15 residues. Germline values: CDR1 SEHNR, CDR2 FQNEAQ (reference sequence). The CDR3 DNA sequence: TGTGCCAGCAGCCTAAGGATCAGGGGGGTTGACGAGCAGTACTTC. It specifies CASSLRIRGVDEQYF. Together with reference TRBV7-9 and TRBJ2-7, the CDR3 gives the full variable domain: DTGVSQNPRHKITKRGQNVTFRCDPISEHNRLYWYRQTLGQGPEFLTYFQNEAQLEKSRLLSDRFSAERPKGSFSTLEIQRTEQGDSAMYLCASSLRIRGVDEQYFGPGTRLTVT.

This clonotype was detected many times. The rearrangement links TRBV28 to TRBJ2-1, with 7 bases that match TRBD2. After removal of 6 bases from V and 7 bases from J, the junction contained 12 bases not matched to a gene. The CDR3 sequence is 15 residues long. Per the germline V gene, CDR1 is MDHEN and CDR2 is SYDVKM. CDR3 region: CASSPGGRLVNEQFF. In DNA form, the CDR3 reads TGTGCCAGCAGCCCGGGGGGACGACTGGTAAATGAGCAGTTCTTC.

A note on this clonotype: Being one base from a much bigger clone, this may be a read error. V usage is TRBV7-2 and J usage is TRBJ2-1, with TRBD1 identical over 8 bases. Germline CDR1 and CDR2: SGHTA and FQGNSA. The CDR3 runs to 15 residues. V lost 5 bases to trimming and J lost 1 base; unmatched junction nucleotides: 4. The CDR3 sequence: CASSQDRDSYNEQFF. Written as DNA, the CDR3 is TGTGCCAGCAGCCAGGACAGGGATTCCTACAATGAGCAGTTCTTC.

The CDR3 is CASSSARAPDNSPLHF. The CDR3, as DNA: TGTGCCAGCAGCTCCGCTAGGGCCCCAGATAATTCACCCCTCCACTTT. The genes are TRBV7-2 and TRBJ1-6, with D unresolved. The germline CDR1 and CDR2 sequences are SGHTA and FQGNSA. Trimming stripped 4 bases from V and 5 bases from J, with 15 bases between. This CDR3 contains 16 residues.

This clonotype has ten or more counts. The junction departs from germline at one end; a sequencing error may be responsible. The chain carries TRBV12-3 or TRBV12-4 and TRBJ2-5; possibly TRBD1 for D (6 bases). The CDR3 runs 16 residues. Written as DNA, the CDR3 is TGCGCCAGCAGGAACCTAGGACAGTCTAATCGAGAGACCCAGTACTTC. Translated: CASRNLGQSNRETQYF.

Many counts were recorded for this clonotype. The gene calls are TRBV7-3 and TRBJ2-3; 8 positions match TRBD2. Trimming removed 0 bases from V and 6 bases from J; junction bases left unmatched: 2. Per the germline V gene, CDR1 is SGHTA and CDR2 is FQGTGA. The CDR3 totals 14 residues. CDR3 sequence (DNA): TGTGCCAGCAGCTTAACGGGACTAGAGGATACGCAGTATTTT. Translation gives CASSLTGLEDTQYF. The variable domain in full, with the rest retrieved from reference TRBV7-3 and TRBJ2-3, is GAGVSQTPSNKVTEKGKYVELRCDPISGHTALYWYRQSLGQGPEFLIYFQGTGAADDSGLPNDRFFAVRPEGSVSTLKIQRTERGDSAVYLCASSLTGLEDTQYFGPGTRLTVL.